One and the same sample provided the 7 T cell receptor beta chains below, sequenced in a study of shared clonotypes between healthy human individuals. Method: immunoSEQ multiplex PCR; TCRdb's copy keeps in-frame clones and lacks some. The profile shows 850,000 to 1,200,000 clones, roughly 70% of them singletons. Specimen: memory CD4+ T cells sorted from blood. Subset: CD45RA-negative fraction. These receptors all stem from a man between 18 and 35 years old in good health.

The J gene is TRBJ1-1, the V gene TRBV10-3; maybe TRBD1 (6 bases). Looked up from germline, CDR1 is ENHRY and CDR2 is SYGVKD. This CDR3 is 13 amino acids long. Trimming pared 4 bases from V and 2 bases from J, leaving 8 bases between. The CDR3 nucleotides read TGTGCCATCAGTGCGGGACAAAACACTGAAGCTTTCTTT. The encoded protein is CAISAGQNTEAFF.

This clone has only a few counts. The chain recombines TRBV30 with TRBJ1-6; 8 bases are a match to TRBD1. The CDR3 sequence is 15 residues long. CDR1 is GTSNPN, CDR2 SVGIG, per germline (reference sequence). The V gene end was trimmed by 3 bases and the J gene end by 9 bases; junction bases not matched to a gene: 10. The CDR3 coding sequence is TGTGCCTGGAGCCGAGGACAGGGCGCTACTTCACCCCTCCACTTT. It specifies CAWSRGQGATSPLHF.

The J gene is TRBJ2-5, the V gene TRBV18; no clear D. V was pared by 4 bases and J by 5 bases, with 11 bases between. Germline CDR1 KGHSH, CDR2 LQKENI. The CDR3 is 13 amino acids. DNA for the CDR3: TGTGCCAGCTCACGAATGGGTCAGGAGACCCAGTACTTC. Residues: CASSRMGQETQYF.

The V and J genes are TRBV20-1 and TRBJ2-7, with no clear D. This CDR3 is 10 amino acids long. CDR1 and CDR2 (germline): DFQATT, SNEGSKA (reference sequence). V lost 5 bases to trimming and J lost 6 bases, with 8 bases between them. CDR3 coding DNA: TGCAGTGCTCGCGATCGCGAGCAGTACTTC. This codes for CSARDREQYF.

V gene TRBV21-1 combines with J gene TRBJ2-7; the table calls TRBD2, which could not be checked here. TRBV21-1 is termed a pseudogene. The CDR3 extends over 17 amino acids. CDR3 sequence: CASSTPGRGGVPYEQYF. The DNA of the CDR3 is TGTGCCAGCAGCACCCCCGGTCGCGGAGGGGTACCCTACGAGCAGTACTTC.

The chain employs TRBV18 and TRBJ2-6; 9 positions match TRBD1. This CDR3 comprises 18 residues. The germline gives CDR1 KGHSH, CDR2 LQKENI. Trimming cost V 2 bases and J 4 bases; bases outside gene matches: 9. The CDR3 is CASSPRTGGPEGANVLTF. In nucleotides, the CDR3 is TGTGCCAGCTCACCAAGAACAGGGGGCCCCGAGGGGGCCAACGTCCTGACTTTC. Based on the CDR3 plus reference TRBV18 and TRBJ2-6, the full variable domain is NAGVMQNPRHLVRRRGQEARLRCSPMKGHSHVYWYRQLPEEGLKFMVYLQKENIIDESGMPKERFSAEFPKEGPSILRIQQVVRGDSAAYFCASSPRTGGPEGANVLTFGAGSRLTVL.

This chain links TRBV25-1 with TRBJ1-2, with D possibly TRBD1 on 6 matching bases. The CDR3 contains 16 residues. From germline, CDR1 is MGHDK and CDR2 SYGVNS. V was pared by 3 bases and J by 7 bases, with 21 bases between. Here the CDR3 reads CASSDPRAPGASGYTF. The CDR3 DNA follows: TGTGCCAGCAGTGACCCCCGGGCCCCAGGGGCTAGTGGCTACACCTTC.